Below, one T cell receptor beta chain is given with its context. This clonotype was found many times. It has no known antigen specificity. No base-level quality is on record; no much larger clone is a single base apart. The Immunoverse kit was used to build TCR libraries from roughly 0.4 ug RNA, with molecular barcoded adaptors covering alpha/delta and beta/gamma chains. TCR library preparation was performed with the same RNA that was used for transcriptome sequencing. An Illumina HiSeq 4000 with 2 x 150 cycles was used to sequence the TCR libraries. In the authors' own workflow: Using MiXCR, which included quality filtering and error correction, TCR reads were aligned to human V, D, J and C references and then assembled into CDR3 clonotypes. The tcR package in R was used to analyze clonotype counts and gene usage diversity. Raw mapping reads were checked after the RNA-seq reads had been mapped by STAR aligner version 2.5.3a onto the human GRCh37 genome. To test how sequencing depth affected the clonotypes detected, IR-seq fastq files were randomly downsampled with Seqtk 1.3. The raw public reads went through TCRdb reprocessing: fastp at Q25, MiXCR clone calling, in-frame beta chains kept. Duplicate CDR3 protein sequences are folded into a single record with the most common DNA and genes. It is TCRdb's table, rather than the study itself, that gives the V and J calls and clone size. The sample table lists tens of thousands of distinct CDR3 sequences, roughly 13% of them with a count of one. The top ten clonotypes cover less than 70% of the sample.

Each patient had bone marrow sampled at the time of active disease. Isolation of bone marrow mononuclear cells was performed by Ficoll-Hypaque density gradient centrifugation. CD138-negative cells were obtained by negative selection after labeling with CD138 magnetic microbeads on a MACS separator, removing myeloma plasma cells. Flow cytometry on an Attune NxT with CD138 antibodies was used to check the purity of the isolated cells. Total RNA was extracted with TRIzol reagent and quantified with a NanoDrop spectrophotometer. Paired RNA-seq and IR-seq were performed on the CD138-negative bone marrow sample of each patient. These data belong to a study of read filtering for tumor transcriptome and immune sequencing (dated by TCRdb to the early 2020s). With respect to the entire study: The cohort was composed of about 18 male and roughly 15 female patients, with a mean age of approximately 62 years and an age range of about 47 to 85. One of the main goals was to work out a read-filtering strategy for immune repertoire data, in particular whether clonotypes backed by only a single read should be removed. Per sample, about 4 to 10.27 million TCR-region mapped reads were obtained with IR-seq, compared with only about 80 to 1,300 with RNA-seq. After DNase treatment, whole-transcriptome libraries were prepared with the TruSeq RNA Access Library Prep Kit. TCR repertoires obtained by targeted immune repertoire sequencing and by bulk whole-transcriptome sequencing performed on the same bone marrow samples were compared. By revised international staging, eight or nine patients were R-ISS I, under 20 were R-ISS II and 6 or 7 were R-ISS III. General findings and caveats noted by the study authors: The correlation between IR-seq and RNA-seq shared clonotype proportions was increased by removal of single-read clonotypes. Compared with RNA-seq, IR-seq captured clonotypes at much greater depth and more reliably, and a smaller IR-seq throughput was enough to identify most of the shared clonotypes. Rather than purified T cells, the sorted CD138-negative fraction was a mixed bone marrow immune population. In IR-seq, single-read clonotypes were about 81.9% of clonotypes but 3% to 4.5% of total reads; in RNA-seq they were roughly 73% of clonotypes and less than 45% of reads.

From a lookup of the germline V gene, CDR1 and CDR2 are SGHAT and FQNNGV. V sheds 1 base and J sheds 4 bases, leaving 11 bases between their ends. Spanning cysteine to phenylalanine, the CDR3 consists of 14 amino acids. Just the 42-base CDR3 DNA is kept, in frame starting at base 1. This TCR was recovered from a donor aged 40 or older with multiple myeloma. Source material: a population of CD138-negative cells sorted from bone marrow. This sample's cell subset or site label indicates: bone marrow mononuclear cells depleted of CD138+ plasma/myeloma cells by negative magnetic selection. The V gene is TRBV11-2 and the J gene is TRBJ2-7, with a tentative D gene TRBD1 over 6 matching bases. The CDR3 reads CASSLAWTEYEQYF. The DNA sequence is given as TGTGCCAGCAGCTTAGCTTGGACAGAGTACGAGCAGTACTTC.